There are a few counts of the clone carrying this TCR beta chain. CDR1 and CDR2 from the germline V gene are SGHVS and FQNEAQ. V lost 2 bases and J 8 bases, leaving 16 bases between the germline ends. The CDR3 is 16 amino acids. The authors built TCR beta libraries using iRepertoire HTBI primers and Arm-PCR of CDR3 regions. TCRdb called the multiplex PCR reads again in MiXCR, with one record for every CDR3 protein. Here the sample spans 350,000 to 500,000 distinct CDR3 sequences, 16% being singletons. The data originate from a study of regulatory T cells in long-lasting Graves disease. Indicated time point: newly diagnosed GD, antithyroid drugs for less than 3 months. RNA from PBMCs was the source of the TCR library. The same sample was also studied in work on T cells in Graves' hyperthyroidism and ophthalmopathy. In that study: Those patients with uncontrolled infection, other autoimmune disease, pregnancy or lactation were excluded.

V and J are TRBV7-8 and TRBJ1-6; D ambiguous. The specimen was peripheral blood mononuclear cells (PBMCs), collected at new diagnosis, from a patient treated with antithyroid drugs. The clonotype comes from a woman between 25 and 40 years old with Graves disease. This CDR3 reads CASSLSRMSWYSPLHF. The DNA of the CDR3 is TGTGCCAGCAGCTTATCCCGGATGAGTTGGTATTCACCCCTCCACTTT.